This TCR beta chain was sequenced for a study of blood T cells in healthy people across ages (dated by TCRdb to between 2015 and 2016). In the study overall: In model experiments, template switching captured roughly one uniquely barcoded TCR beta cDNA molecule for every two T cells. For two donors (one aged 18 to 29 and one aged 80 or older), the study analyzed two additional independent replicas of 1 million unique cDNA reads from the same blood draw. To avoid experimental bias, donors of different ages were randomly spread across the sequencing lanes. The study measured age-related changes in TCR beta repertoire diversity using deep sequencing normalized with unique cDNA molecular identifiers. The donors were split into four age groups: young (average about 15 years), middle-aged (around 37), aged (62) and long-lived (approximately 80). The research as a whole found: Estimates of total diversity based on one million sequenced T cells were regarded as lower bounds and as underestimates. Observed TCR beta diversity correlated strongly with the percentage of naive T cells measured by flow cytometry. Because donor CMV infection status was unknown, age-related changes in expanded clonotypes were potentially confounded. Since profiling was done on bulk unsorted PBMCs, naive and antigen-experienced compartments could not be conclusively compared. Compared with the aged group, the long-lived group had more naive CD4+ T cells, fewer expanded clones and increased TCR diversity, suggesting age selection. As age increased, observed TCR beta diversity per million T cells dropped in a roughly linear way, and a significant reduction was already evident by age 40.

Donors were approximately 42 systemically healthy Caucasian individuals from Russia aged roughly 6 to 95 years. Each donor gave ten milliliters of peripheral blood, collected into EDTA-treated Vacutainer tubes. Ficoll-Paque density-gradient centrifugation was used to isolate PBMCs, with at least 6.5 million obtained per sample. Trizol reagent was used to extract total RNA from PBMCs, with at least 6 micrograms per sample. For every donor, an aliquot of PBMCs went through flow cytometry to measure the percentages of naive CD45RAhigh/CD27high T cells. V and J lose 3 bases and 7 bases, and a span of 18 bases separates them. The germline V gene provides CDR1 MNHNS and CDR2 SASEGT. From the cysteine through the phenylalanine, the CDR3 covers 16 amino acids. CDR3 DNA is the only sequence kept; it has 48 bases, read in frame from the first base. A remark on this clonotype: The antigen it binds to is not known. No base qualities exist here, and no much larger clone lies one base off it.

Libraries were prepared through 5' RACE. Sequencer: Illumina HiSeq 2500. A second about 7 to 12 cycle PCR used a sample-barcoded 5' primer and a J-beta primer mix. A unique molecular identifier was introduced onto each TCR beta cDNA molecule by a template-switch 5' adaptor carrying 12 random nucleotides. Each sample yielded at least 2.5 million CDR3-containing paired-end reads. First-strand cDNA was synthesized from all RNA with the Mint cDNA synthesis kit, primed by a TRBC-specific oligonucleotide. All cDNA was treated with uracil-DNA glycosylase and then went through a first 18-cycle PCR with the universal primers M1SS and BC2_uni_R. Under the source paper's analysis protocol: Normalization of each sample was performed by random selection of 1 million high-quality reads, each carrying a distinct molecular identifier. Instead of being binned into consensus sequences, reads that shared molecular identifiers were thrown out. MiTCR, set to a Q25 quality threshold and the strictest error-elimination algorithm, was used for CDR3 identification, clonotype clustering and error correction. A nonparametric unseen species model with Euler transformation was used to estimate lower-bound total TCR beta diversity. The raw public data were reprocessed by TCRdb itself: fastp quality trimming at Q25, MiXCR clonotype calling, in-frame beta chains only. Merged by CDR3 protein, the rows form single entries marked with the most common genes and DNA. The V and J calls were not made by the authors but by TCRdb's processing. The sample profile shows approximately 700,000 distinct CDR3 sequences; 32% of them were found once. Approximately 15% of the sample rests with the top ten.

The V gene is TRBV6-1 and the J gene is TRBJ2-2; TRBD2 is possibly the D segment (6 matching bases). The source material was blood. This sequence was found in a woman older than 75 in good health. Donor details come from another sample of the same person, matched by shared clones. The encoded CDR3 is CASSDRGAEKSGELFF. The sequenced DNA: TGTGCCAGCAGTGATCGCGGGGCGGAGAAAAGCGGGGAGCTGTTTTTT.